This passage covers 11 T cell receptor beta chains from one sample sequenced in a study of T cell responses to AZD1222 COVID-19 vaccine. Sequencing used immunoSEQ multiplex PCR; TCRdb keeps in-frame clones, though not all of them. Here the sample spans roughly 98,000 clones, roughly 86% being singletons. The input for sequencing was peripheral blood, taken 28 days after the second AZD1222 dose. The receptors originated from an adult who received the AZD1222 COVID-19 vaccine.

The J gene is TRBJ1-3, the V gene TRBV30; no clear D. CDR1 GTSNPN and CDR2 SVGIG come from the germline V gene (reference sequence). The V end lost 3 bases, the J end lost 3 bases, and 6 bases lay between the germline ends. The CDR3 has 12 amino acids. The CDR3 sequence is CAWRSGGNTIYF. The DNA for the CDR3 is TGTGCCTGGAGGTCCGGTGGAAACACCATATATTTT.

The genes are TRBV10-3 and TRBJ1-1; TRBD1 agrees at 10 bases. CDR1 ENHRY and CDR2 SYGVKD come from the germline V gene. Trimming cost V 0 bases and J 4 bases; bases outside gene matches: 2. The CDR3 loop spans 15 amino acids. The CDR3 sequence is CAISESGDRGTEAFF. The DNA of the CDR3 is TGTGCCATCAGTGAGTCTGGGGACAGGGGCACTGAAGCTTTCTTT.

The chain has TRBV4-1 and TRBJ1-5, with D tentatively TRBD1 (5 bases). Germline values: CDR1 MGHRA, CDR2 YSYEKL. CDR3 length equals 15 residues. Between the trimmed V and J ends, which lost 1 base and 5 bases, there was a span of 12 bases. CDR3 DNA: TGCGCCAGCAGCCAAGTGGGCCAGGGAGATCAGCCCCAGCATTTT. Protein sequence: CASSQVGQGDQPQHF.

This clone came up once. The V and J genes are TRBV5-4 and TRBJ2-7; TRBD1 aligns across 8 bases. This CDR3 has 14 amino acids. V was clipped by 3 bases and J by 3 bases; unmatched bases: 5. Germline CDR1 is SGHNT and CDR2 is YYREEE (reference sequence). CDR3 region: CASSSRTGNYEQYF. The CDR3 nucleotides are TGTGCCAGCAGCTCCCGGACAGGGAACTACGAGCAGTACTTC. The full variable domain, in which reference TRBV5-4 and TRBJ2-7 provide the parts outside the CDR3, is ETGVTQSPTHLIKTRGQQVTLRCSSQSGHNTVSWYQQALGQGPQFIFQYYREEENGRGNFPPRFSGLQFPNYSSELNVNALELDDSALYLCASSSRTGNYEQYFGPGTRLTVT.

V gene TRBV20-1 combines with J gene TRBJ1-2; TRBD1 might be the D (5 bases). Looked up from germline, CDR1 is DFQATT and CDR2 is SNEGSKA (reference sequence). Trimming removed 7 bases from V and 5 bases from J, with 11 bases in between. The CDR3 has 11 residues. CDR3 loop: CSVPSGYGYTF. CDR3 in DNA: TGCAGTGTACCCTCAGGGTATGGCTACACCTTC.

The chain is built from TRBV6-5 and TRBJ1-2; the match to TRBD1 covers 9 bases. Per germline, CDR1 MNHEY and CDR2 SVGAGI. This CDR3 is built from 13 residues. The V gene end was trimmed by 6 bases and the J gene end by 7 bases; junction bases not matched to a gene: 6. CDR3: CASRQGADTGYTF. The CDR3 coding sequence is TGTGCCAGCAGACAGGGGGCAGATACTGGCTACACCTTC.

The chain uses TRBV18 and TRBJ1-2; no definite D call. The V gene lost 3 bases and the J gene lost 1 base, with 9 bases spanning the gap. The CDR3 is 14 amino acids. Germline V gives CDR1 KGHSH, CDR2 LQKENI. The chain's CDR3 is CASSPPGSNYGYTF. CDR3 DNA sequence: TGTGCCAGCTCACCCCCGGGCAGTAACTATGGCTACACCTTC.

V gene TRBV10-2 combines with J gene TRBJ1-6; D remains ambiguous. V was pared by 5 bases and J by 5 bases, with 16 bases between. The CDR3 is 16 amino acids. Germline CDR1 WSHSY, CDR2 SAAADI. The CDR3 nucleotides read TGCGCCAGCAGTTCCCTAACAACAAACAATAATTCACCCCTCCACTTT. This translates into CASSSLTTNNNSPLHF.

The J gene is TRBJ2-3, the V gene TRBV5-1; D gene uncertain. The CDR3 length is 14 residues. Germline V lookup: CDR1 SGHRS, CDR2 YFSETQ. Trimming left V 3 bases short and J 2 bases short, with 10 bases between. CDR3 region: CASSWAQYTDTQYF. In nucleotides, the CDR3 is TGCGCCAGCAGCTGGGCCCAGTACACAGATACGCAGTATTTT. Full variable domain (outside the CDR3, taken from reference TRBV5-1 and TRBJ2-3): KAGVTQTPRYLIKTRGQQVTLSCSPISGHRSVSWYQQTPGQGLQFLFEYFSETQRNKGNFPGRFSGRQFSNSRSEMNVSTLELGDSALYLCASSWAQYTDTQYFGPGTRLTVL.

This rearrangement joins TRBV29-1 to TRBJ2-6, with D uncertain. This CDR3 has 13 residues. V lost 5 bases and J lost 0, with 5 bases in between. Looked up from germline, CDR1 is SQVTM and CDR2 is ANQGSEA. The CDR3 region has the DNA TGCAGCGTTAAGATCTCTGGGGCCAACGTCCTGACTTTC. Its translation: CSVKISGANVLTF.

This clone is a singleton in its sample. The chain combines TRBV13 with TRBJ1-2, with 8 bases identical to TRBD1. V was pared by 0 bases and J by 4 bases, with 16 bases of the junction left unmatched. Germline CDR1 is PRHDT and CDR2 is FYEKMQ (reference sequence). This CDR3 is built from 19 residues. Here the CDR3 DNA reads TGTGCCAGCAGCTTAGGCCGTTCCCGGACAGGGAGGTTTAGCTATGGCTACACCTTC. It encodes CASSLGRSRTGRFSYGYTF.